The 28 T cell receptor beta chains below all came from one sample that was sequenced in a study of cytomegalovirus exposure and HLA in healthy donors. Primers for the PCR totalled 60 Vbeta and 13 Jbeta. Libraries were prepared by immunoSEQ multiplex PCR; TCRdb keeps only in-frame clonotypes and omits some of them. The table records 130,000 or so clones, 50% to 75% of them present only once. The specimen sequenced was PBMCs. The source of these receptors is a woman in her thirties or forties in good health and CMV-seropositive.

In DNA, the CDR3 is TGTGCCAGCAGGCCGGGACAGGGAAGCACTGAAGCTTTCTTT. It is translated as CASRPGQGSTEAFF. The chain is built from TRBV6-1 and TRBJ1-1; 9 positions match TRBD1. Germline V gives CDR1 MNHNS, CDR2 SASEGT. This CDR3 is 14 amino acids long. Trimming removed 6 bases from V and 4 bases from J; junction bases left unmatched: 6.

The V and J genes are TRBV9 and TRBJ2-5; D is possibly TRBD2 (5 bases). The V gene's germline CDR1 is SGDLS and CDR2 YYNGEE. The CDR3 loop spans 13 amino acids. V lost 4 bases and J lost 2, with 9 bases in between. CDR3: CASSTAVQETQYF. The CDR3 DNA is TGTGCCAGCAGCACAGCGGTACAAGAGACCCAGTACTTC. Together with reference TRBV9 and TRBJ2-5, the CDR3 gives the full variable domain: DSGVTQTPKHLITATGQRVTLRCSPRSGDLSVYWYQQSLDQGLQFLIQYYNGEERAKGNILERFSAQQFPDLHSELNLSSLELGDSALYFCASSTAVQETQYFGPGTRLLVL.

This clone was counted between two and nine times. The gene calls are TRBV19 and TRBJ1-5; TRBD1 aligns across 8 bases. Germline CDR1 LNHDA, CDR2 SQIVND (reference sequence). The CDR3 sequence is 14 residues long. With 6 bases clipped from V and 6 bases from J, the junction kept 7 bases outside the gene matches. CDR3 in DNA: TGTGCCAGTAGGCCACAGGGGGGCGGTCAGCCCCAGCATTTT. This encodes CASRPQGGGQPQHF.

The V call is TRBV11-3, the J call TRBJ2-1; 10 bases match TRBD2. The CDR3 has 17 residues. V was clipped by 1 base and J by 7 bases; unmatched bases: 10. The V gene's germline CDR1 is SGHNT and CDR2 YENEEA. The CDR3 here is CASSLVGERGGINEQFF. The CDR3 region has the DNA TGTGCCAGCAGCTTAGTTGGTGAGCGGGGGGGCATAAATGAGCAGTTCTTC.

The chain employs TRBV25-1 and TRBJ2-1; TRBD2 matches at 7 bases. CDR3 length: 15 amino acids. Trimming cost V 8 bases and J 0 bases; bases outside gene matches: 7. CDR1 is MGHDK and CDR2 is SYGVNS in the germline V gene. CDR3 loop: CASWSGGSSYNEQFF. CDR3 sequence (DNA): TGTGCCAGCTGGAGCGGCGGGAGCTCCTACAATGAGCAGTTCTTC.

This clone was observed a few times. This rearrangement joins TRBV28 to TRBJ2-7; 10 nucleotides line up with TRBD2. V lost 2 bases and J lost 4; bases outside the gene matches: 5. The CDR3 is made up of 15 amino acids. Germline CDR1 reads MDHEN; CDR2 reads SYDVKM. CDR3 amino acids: CASSLDLAGAYEQYF. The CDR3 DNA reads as TGTGCCAGCAGTTTAGATCTAGCGGGGGCATACGAGCAGTACTTC. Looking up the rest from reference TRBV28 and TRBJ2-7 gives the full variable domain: DVKVTQSSRYLVKRTGEKVFLECVQDMDHENMFWYRQDPGLGLRLIYFSYDVKMKEKGDIPEGYSVSREKKERFSLILESASTNQTSMYLCASSLDLAGAYEQYFGPGTRLTVT.

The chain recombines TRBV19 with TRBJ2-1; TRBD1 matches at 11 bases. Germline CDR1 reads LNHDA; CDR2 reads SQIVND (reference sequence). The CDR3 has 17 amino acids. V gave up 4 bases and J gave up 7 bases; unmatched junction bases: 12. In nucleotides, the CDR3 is TGTGCCAGTAGTACGCCCGTCTTAGGACAGGGGGCGAATGAGCAGTTCTTC. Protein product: CASSTPVLGQGANEQFF.

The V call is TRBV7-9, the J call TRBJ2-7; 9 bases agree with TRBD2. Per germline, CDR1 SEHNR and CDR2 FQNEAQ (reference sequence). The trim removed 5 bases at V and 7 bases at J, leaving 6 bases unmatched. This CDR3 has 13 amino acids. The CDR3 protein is CASSKLAGEEQYF. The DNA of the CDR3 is TGTGCCAGCAGCAAATTAGCGGGAGAGGAGCAGTACTTC.

CDR3 in amino acids: CSVRGGEYSYNEQFF. The CDR3 DNA reads as TGCAGCGTTCGTGGAGGGGAGTACTCCTACAATGAGCAGTTCTTC. The chain recombines TRBV29-1 with TRBJ2-1; D possibly corresponds to TRBD2 (6 bases). The CDR3 runs 15 residues. Germline V gene lookup returns CDR1 SQVTM and CDR2 ANQGSEA. Trimming pared 5 bases from V and 0 bases from J, leaving 14 bases between.

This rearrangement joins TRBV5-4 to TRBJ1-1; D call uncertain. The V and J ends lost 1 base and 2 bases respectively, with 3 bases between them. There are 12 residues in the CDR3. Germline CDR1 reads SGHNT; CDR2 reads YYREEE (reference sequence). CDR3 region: CASSLLNTEAFF. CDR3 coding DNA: TGTGCCAGCAGCTTGCTCAACACTGAAGCTTTCTTT.

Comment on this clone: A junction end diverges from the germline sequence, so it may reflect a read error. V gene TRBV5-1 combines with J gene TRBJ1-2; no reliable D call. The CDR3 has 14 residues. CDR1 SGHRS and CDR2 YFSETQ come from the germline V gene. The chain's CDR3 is CASSLAFNDYGYPF. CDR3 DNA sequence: TGCGCCAGCAGCTTGGCCTTTAATGACTATGGCTACCCCTTC.

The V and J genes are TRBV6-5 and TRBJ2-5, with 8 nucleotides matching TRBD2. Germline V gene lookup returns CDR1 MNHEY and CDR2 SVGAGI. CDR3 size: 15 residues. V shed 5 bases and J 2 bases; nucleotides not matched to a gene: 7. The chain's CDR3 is CASSKPGGGQETQYF. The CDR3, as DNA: TGTGCCAGCAGTAAGCCCGGGGGGGGTCAAGAGACCCAGTACTTC.

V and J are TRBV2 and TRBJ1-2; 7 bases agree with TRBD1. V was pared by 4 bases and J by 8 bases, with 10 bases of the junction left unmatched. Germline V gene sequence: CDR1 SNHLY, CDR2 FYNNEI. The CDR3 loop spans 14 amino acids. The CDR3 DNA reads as TGTGCCAGCAGTGGCCGCCGGGACAGTGGAGGCTACACCTTC. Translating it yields CASSGRRDSGGYTF.

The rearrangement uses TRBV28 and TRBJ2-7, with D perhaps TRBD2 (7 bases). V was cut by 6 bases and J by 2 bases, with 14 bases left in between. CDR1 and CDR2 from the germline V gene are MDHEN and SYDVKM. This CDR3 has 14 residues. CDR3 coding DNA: TGTGCCAGCAGCGGGGGGACACCTCCCTACGAGCAGTACTTC. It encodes CASSGGTPPYEQYF.

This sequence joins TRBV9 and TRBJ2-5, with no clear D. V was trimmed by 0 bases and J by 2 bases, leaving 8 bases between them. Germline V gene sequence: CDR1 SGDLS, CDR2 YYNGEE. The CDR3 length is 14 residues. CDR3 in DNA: TGTGCCAGCAGCGTAGGGGCCGTGCAAGAGACCCAGTACTTC. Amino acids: CASSVGAVQETQYF.

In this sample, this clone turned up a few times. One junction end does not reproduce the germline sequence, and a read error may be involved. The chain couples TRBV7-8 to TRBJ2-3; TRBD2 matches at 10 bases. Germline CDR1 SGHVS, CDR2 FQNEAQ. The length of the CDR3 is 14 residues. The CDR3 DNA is TGTGCCAGCAGCCTAGCGGGAGTATCAGATACGCAGTATTTT. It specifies CASSLAGVSDTQYF.

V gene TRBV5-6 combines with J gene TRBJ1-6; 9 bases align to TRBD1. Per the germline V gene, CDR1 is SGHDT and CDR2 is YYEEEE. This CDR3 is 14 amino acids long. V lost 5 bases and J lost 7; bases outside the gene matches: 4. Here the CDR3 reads CASSLDRGNSPLHF. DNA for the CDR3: TGTGCCAGCAGTCTGGACAGGGGAAATTCACCCCTCCACTTT.

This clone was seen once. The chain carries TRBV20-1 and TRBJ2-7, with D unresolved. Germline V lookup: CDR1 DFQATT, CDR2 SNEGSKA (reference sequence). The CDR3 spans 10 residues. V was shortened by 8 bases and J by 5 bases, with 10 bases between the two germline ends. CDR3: CSPAGDEQYF. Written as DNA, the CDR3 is TGCAGTCCAGCAGGCGACGAGCAGTACTTC.

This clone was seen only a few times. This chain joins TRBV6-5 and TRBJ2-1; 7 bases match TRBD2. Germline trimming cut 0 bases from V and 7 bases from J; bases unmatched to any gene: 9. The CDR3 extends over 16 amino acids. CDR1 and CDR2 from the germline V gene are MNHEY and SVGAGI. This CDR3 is CASSYSIGRGINEQFF. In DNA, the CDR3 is TGTGCCAGCAGTTACTCTATCGGGCGGGGGATTAATGAGCAGTTCTTC.

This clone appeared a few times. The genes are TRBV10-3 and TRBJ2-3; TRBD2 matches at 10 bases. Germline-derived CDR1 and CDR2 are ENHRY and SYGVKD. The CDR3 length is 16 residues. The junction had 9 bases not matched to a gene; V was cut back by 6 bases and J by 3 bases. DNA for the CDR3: TGTGCCATCAGGCGATCCGGGACTAGCGAAACAGATACGCAGTATTTT. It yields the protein CAIRRSGTSETDTQYF.

The chain's CDR3 is CASSYSSTGRETQYF. For the CDR3, the DNA is TGTGCCAGCAGTTACTCATCGACAGGGAGGGAGACCCAGTACTTC. This rearrangement joins TRBV6-5 to TRBJ2-5; perhaps TRBD1 as D (7 bases). Trimming pared 0 bases from V and 5 bases from J, leaving 13 bases between. There are 15 residues in the CDR3. The V gene's germline CDR1 is MNHEY and CDR2 SVGAGI.

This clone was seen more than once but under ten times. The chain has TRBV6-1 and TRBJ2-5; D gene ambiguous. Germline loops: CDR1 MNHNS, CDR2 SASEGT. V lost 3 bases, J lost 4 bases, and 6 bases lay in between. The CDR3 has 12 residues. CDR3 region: CASSEVRETQYF. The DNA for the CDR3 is TGTGCCAGCAGTGAGGTGAGAGAGACCCAGTACTTC.

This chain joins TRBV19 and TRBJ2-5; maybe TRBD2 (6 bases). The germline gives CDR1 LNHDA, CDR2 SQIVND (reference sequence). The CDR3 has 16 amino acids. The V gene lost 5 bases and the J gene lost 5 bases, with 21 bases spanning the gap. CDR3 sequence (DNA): TGTGCCAGTAGTCGTTTGGGGGGTGCCACTGAGGAGACCCAGTACTTC. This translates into CASSRLGGATEETQYF.

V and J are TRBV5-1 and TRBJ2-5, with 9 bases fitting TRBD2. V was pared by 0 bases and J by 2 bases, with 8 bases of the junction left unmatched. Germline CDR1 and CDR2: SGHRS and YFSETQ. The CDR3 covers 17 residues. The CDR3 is CASSLARGLAPQETQYF. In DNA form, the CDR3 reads TGCGCCAGCAGCTTGGCTAGGGGACTAGCTCCTCAAGAGACCCAGTACTTC.

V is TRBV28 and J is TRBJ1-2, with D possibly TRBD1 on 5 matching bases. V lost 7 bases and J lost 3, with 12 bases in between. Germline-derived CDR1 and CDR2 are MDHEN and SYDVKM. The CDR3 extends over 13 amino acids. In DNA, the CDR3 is TGTGCCAGCACCCTGGGGCGAGACTATGGCTACACCTTC. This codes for CASTLGRDYGYTF.

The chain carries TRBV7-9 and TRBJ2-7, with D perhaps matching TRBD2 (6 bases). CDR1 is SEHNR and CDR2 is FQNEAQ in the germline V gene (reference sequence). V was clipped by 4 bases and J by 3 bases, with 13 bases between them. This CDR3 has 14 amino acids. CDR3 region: CASSSWTTLYEQYF. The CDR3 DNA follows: TGTGCCAGCAGCTCGTGGACTACCCTCTACGAGCAGTACTTC.

Written as DNA, the CDR3 is TGTGCCAGTAGTAAACAGGGGGCGATCAATGAGCAGTTCTTC. Translation gives CASSKQGAINEQFF. The chain has TRBV19 and TRBJ2-1, with TRBD1 matching over 9 bases. The CDR3 sequence is 14 residues long. The ends lost 4 bases at V and 6 bases at J; junction bases unmatched: 4. CDR1 LNHDA and CDR2 SQIVND come from the germline V gene (reference sequence).

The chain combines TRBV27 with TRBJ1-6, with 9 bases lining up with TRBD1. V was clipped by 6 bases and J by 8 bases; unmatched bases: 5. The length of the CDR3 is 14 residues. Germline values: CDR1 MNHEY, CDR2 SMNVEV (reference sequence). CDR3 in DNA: TGTGCCAGCAGGCCGGGACAGGGCGATTCACCCCTCCACTTT. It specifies CASRPGQGDSPLHF.